A selection of T cell receptor beta chains follows, all from one sample in a study of cytomegalovirus exposure and HLA in healthy donors. Assay: immunoSEQ multiplex PCR; the TCRdb copy retains only in-frame clones and omits some. The sample contains 200,000 to 250,000 clones, 76% of which appear only once. Material for sequencing was PBMCs. All receptors come from a man younger than 30 in good health and CMV-seronegative. CDR3s include the opening cysteine and the closing phenylalanine or tryptophan. Expanded clones get a size class; other rows say once, few or many, or leave the size out.

>TRBJ1-4|TRBV2|NA
CASKPRSGDEKLFF
>TRBJ2-1|TRBV2|NA
CASSLREGSYNEQFF
>TRBJ2-1|TRBV7-3|NA
CASSSGLALEYNEQFF
>TRBJ2-1|TRBV4-1|few
CASSHGGGTGEQFF
>TRBJ2-3|TRBV5-4|NA
CASSLAGVGASTDTQYF
>TRBJ2-1|TRBV5-8|NA
CASSSERTSGSYNEQFF
>TRBJ1-1|TRBV14|NA
CASSFRRDRGTEAFF
>TRBJ2-4|TRBV7-2|NA
CASSLGLAGGSNIQYF
>TRBJ2-3|TRBV4-1|NA
CASSHSFTSGRIELDTQYF
>TRBJ1-4|TRBV2|NA
CASRYRGQSNEKLFF
>TRBJ2-4|TRBV2|NA
CASKGQGAAKNIQYF
>TRBJ2-5|TRBV5-1|NA
CASSLGQRETQYF
>TRBJ2-3|TRBV29-1|few
CSGEQGSTDTQYF
>NA|TRBV2|NA
CASSAGTSYEQYF
>TRBJ2-1|TRBV30|NA
CAWSAGLATNEQFF
>TRBJ1-6|TRBV4-2|NA
CASTLTIDRDSPLHF
>TRBJ2-1|TRBV28|NA
CASRRGGQVAQFF
>TRBJ1-3|TRBV6-5|NA
CASSPQPLSGNTIYF
>TRBJ2-3|TRBV18|NA
CASSASGRDTDTQYF
>TRBJ1-5|TRBV19|few
CASSIDAGKRNQPQHF
>TRBJ2-7|TRBV2|NA
CASGLAYEQYF
>TRBJ1-4|TRBV2|few
CASIFGGGGPTNEKLFF
>TRBJ2-7|TRBV29-1|NA
CSVILAGGSYEQYF
>TRBJ2-7|TRBV7-2|NA
CASRREGAHEQYF
>TRBJ1-4|TRBV28|NA
CASRERIGGHEKLFF
>NA|TRBV14|NA
CASSLVSGGLEQYF
>TRBJ1-5|TRBV5-1|few
CASSRTGADQPQHF
>TRBJ1-6|TRBV7-8|NA
CASSPQGRRSPLHF
>TRBJ1-2|TRBV27|NA
CASSLGAGRGYTF
>TRBJ2-2|TRBV11-3|NA
CASSLDSGGELFF
>TRBJ1-5|TRBV11-2|NA
CASSLTTGGNQPQHF
>TRBJ2-1|TRBV12-5|NA
CASAQPASTYNEQFF
>TRBJ1-5|TRBV18|NA
CASSQARYQPQHF
>TRBJ1-2|TRBV5-6|NA
CASSAGTPLNYGYTF
>TRBJ1-6|TRBV9|NA
CASSTSIGQNSPLHF
>TRBJ2-5|TRBV10-3|NA
CAISELLVSGAQETQYF
>TRBJ1-3|TRBV5-6|NA
CASSLFGNGNTIYF
>TRBJ1-1|TRBV5-1|NA
CASSLGGTNTEAFF
>TRBJ2-1|TRBV7-2|NA
CASSPASGRAGNEQFF
>TRBJ2-5|TRBV7-2|NA
CASRLETQYF
>NA|TRBV10-2|NA
CASSPRTGGYEQYF
>TRBJ1-2|TRBV6-5|NA
CASRPTRGPVGYTF
>TRBJ2-5|TRBV15|NA
CATSRSYLGGQETQYF
>TRBJ2-1|TRBV28|NA
CASSPTSGRAGEQFF
>TRBJ1-1|TRBV4-1|NA
CASSQASPPGGGRAFF
>TRBJ2-7|TRBV4-2|NA
CASSRGGQGFYEQYF
>TRBJ2-1|TRBV6-4|NA
CASSVSGNNEQFF
>TRBJ2-7|TRBV15|NA
CATSTPGQGIIEQYF